This entry concerns a single T cell receptor beta chain. The antigen is undetermined. The data belong to a study of cytomegalovirus exposure and HLA in healthy donors. On the study more broadly: Among about 190 million T cells, an earlier analysis found about 110 million unique TCR beta sequences. Study-wide results and caveats: In vitro data verified a few CMV-associated chains as specific for CMV antigens. Cytomegalovirus status was reportedly diagnosed by the classifier with high specificity and sensitivity.

PCR amplification relied on 60 Vbeta primers (plus 13 Jbeta primers). TCRdb's table, derived via immunoSEQ multiplex PCR, lists solely in-frame clones and lacks some. The repertoire consists of about 220,000 clones, with about 77% occurring once and the leading ten covering 1.5% to 2%. The CDR3 has 16 amino acids. CDR1 and CDR2 from the germline V gene are MGHRA and YSYEKL. With 1 base clipped from V and 4 bases from J, the junction kept 6 bases outside the gene matches. This sequence originates from a woman in her 30s in good health and CMV-seronegative. The chain combines TRBV4-1 with TRBJ1-2; 10 bases line up with TRBD1. The sequencing sample was made of PBMCs. The CDR3 is CASSQVPGTGAYGYTF. Here the CDR3 DNA reads TGCGCCAGCAGCCAAGTTCCCGGGACAGGGGCCTATGGCTACACCTTC.